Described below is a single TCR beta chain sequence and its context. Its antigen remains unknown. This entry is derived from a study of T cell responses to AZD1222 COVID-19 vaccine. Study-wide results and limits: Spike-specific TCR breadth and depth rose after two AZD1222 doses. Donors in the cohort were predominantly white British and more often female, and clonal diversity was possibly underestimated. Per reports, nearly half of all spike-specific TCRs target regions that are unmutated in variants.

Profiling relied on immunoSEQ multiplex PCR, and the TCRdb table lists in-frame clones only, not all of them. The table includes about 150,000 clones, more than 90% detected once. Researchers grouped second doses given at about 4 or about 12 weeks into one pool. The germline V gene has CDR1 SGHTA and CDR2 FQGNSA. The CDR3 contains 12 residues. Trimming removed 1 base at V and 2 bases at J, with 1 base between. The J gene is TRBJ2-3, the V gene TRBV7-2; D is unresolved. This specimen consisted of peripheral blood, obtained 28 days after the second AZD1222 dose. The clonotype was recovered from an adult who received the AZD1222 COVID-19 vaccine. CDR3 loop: CASSLDTDTQYF. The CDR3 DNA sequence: TGTGCCAGCAGCTTAGACACAGATACGCAGTATTTT.